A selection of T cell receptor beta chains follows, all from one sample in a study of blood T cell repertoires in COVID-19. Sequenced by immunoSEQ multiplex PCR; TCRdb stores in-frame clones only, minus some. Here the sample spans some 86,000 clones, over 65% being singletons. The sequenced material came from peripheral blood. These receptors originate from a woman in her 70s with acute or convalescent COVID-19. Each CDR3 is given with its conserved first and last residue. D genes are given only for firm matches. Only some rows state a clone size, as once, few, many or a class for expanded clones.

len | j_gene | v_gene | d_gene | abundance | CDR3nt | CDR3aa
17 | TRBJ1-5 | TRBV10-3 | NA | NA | TGTGCCGAAACCGGCAGGTCTTTAACTCTGCGCAATCAGCCCCAGCATTTT | CAETGRSLTLRNQPQHF
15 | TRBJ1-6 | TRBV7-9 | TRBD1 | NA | TGTGCCAGCAGCTTGCGACAGGGGAATAATTCACCCCTCCACTTT | CASSLRQGNNSPLHF
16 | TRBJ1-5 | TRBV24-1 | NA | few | TGTGCCACCAGTGATTCGGCCAGTTCGGGTAATCAGCCCCAGCATTTT | CATSDSASSGNQPQHF
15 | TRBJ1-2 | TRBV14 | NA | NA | TGTGCCAGCAGCTCTGTCGGGGGTACTAACTATGGCTACACCTTC | CASSSVGGTNYGYTF
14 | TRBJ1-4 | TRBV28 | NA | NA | TGTGCCAGCAGTACGACAGGTTCTAATGAAAAACTGTTTTTT | CASSTTGSNEKLFF
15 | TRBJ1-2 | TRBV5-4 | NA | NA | TGTGCCAGCAGCTTAGGACCGACAGCTAACTATGGCTACACCTTC | CASSLGPTANYGYTF
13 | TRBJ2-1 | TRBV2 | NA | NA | TGTGCCAGCAGTGAAGACAGAAACAATGAGCAGTTCTTC | CASSEDRNNEQFF
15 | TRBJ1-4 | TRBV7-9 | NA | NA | TGTGCCAGCAGCCCCAGCGGATCTGAGGGTAAAAAACTGTTTTTT | CASSPSGSEGKKLFF
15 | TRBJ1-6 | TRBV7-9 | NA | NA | TGTGCCAGCAGCGTACGGGACATCCACTCTTCACCCCTCCACTTT | CASSVRDIHSSPLHF
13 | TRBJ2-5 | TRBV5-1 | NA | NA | TGCGCCAGCAAACGGGGTGATCAAGAGACCCAGTACTTC | CASKRGDQETQYF
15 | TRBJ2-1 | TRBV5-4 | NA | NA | TGTGCCAGCAGCCCAAAAACAGGCAGGGGAAATGAGCAGTTCTTC | CASSPKTGRGNEQFF
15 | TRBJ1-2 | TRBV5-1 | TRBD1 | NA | TGCGCCAGCAGCTTGGGACAGGGGACGAGCTATGGCTACACCTTC | CASSLGQGTSYGYTF
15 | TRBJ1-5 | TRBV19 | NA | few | TGTGCCAGTAGTACGACAGGTTATAGCAATCAGCCCCAGCATTTT | CASSTTGYSNQPQHF
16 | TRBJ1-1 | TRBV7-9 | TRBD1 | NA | TGTGCCAGCAGCTTAGGCTTACAGGGGTGGAACACTGAAGCTTTCTTT | CASSLGLQGWNTEAFF
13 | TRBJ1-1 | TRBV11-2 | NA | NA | TGTGCCAGCAGCTTAGTCGACCCGACAGAAGCTTTCTTT | CASSLVDPTEAFF
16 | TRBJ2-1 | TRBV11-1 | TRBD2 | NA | TGTGCCAGCAGCCCAGGATATAGCGGGGGGTACGATGAGCAGTTCTTC | CASSPGYSGGYDEQFF